This T cell receptor (beta chain) originates from a study of T-cell reconstitution after alpha-beta-depleted transplantation in children. Study outcomes and limitations: Surviving recipient T cells and thymic progenitors accounted for the high day-60 TCRbeta diversity observed in some patients. Newly made T cells mostly supplied T-cell counts and diversity one year after transplant. Expanded graft clones, several hundred of them, were reportedly the source of alpha-beta T cells about two months after transplant.

The CDR3 has 16 amino acids. V shed 2 bases, J shed 2 bases, and the junction held 6 bases outside the gene matches. The germline V gene has CDR1 DFQATT and CDR2 SNEGSKA (reference sequence). Unique molecular identifiers were built into the TCRbeta library. TCRdb reanalysed the PCR reads using MiXCR and keeps one entry per CDR3 protein. This table has fewer than 350,000 distinct CDR3 sequences, roughly 9.1% appearing once. There are many counts of this clonotype. Its matching antigen is unknown. V gene TRBV20-1 combines with J gene TRBJ2-3; 11 nucleotides agree with TRBD2. The receptor was isolated from a boy less than two years old with acute myeloid leukemia, due to receive a stem cell transplant. Specimen: PBMCs, collected before TCRalphabeta/CD19-depleted stem cell transplant. The CDR3 here is CSARRLAGGFTDTQYF. The CDR3 region has the DNA TGCAGTGCTAGAAGGCTAGCGGGGGGCTTCACAGATACGCAGTATTTT.